These 13 T cell receptor beta chains share one sample of origin, sequenced in a study of shared clonotypes between healthy human individuals. Measured with immunoSEQ multiplex PCR; TCRdb has only the in-frame clones, and not every one. The table includes some 2,000,000 clones, roughly 96% detected once. Sequences were obtained from naive CD4+ T cells sorted from blood. Subset described: CD45RA+ positively selected. These receptor sequences come from a man aged 18 to 29 in good health.

This rearrangement joins TRBV6-5 to TRBJ2-3, with D perhaps matching TRBD1 (6 bases). V dropped 1 base and J dropped 1 base, with 9 bases sitting between them. This CDR3 is 15 amino acids long. The V gene's germline CDR1 is MNHEY and CDR2 SVGAGI. CDR3 amino acids: CASSYLSGGTDTQYF. The DNA for the CDR3 is TGTGCCAGCAGTTACTTGTCAGGGGGCACAGATACGCAGTATTTT.

A remark on this clone: Within the sample, other DNA sequences also encode this same CDR3. This chain links TRBV18 with TRBJ2-7, with D tentatively TRBD2 (6 bases). The CDR3 is 12 amino acids. CDR1 is KGHSH, CDR2 LQKENI, per germline. The V and J ends lost 0 bases and 6 bases respectively, with 6 bases between them. The DNA for the CDR3 is TGTGCCAGCTCACCACCGGGGGGCGAGCAGTACTTC. Its translation: CASSPPGGEQYF.

The chain uses TRBV11-2 and TRBJ1-3; D uncertain. V shed 5 bases and J shed 8 bases, with 10 bases lying between them. Per germline, CDR1 SGHAT and CDR2 FQNNGV. The CDR3 is 12 amino acids. The CDR3 region has the DNA TGTGCCAGCAGCCCCTTCGACGACACCATATATTTT. Its protein product is CASSPFDDTIYF.

This clone was seen a single time. The V gene is TRBV6-6, the J gene TRBJ1-2; D possibly corresponds to TRBD1 (5 bases). Trimming took 8 bases from V and 2 from J, leaving 9 bases between them. Germline lookup yields CDR1 MNHNY and CDR2 SVGAGI (reference sequence). The CDR3 is 12 amino acids. The CDR3 sequence is CASGTVNYGYTF. CDR3 DNA: TGTGCCAGCGGGACGGTGAACTATGGCTACACCTTC.

The CDR3 here is CASSLTRKDYSDRYF. CDR3 DNA: TGTGCCAGCAGCTTGACCCGGAAGGACTACTCGGACAGATACTTC. V and J are TRBV5-6 and TRBJ2-4; D might be TRBD1 or TRBD2, each matching 6 bases. The CDR3 extends over 15 amino acids. V lost 1 base to trimming and J lost 16 bases, with 24 bases between them. Germline CDR1 SGHDT, CDR2 YYEEEE.

The chain joins TRBV28 to TRBJ2-4; 8 bases fit TRBD1. Germline V CDR1 and CDR2: MDHEN, SYDVKM. V dropped 6 bases and J dropped 4; count of bases not matched to a gene: 2. The CDR3 is 13 amino acids. Written as DNA, the CDR3 is TGTGCCAGCAGGGACAGGGCAAAAAACATTCAGTACTTC. Encoded protein: CASRDRAKNIQYF.

This clone was found once. The chain couples TRBV28 to TRBJ1-2; a possible D gene is TRBD1 (5 bases). The germline gives CDR1 MDHEN, CDR2 SYDVKM. V lost 5 bases and J 5 bases, leaving 18 bases between the germline ends. The CDR3 loop spans 15 amino acids. CDR3 amino acids: CASSGDLSRIYGYTF. DNA for the CDR3: TGTGCCAGCAGTGGGGACTTGTCTCGCATATATGGCTACACCTTC.

This chain links TRBV6-5 with TRBJ1-6; D is unresolved. The germline V and J ends were trimmed by 0 bases and 5 bases, with 5 bases remaining between them. Germline loops: CDR1 MNHEY, CDR2 SVGAGI. There are 14 residues in the CDR3. CDR3 amino acids: CASSYSIDNSPLHF. The CDR3 region has the DNA TGTGCCAGCAGTTACTCGATTGATAATTCACCCCTCCACTTT.

The V gene is TRBV12-5, the J gene TRBJ2-7; 12 bases align to TRBD2. Germline lookup yields CDR1 LGHNT and CDR2 FRNRAP. The CDR3 runs 17 residues. Trimming took 3 bases from V and 2 from J; bases not matched to a gene: 8. DNA of the CDR3: TGTGCTAGTGGTTTCGCTAGCGGGAGGGCCGGGCCCTACGAGCAGTACTTC. Its protein is CASGFASGRAGPYEQYF.

This rearrangement joins TRBV6-6 to TRBJ2-7; the D gene is possibly TRBD1 (6 bases). The V and J ends lost 4 bases and 3 bases respectively, with 13 bases between them. The V gene's germline CDR1 is MNHNY and CDR2 SVGAGI (reference sequence). This CDR3 spans 14 amino acids. This CDR3 reads CASSSADSVYEQYF. The CDR3 nucleotides are TGTGCCAGCAGTTCCGCGGACAGCGTCTACGAGCAGTACTTC.

The V call is TRBV5-4, the J call TRBJ2-5; the match to TRBD1 covers 8 bases. The CDR3 runs to 14 residues. Germline-derived CDR1 and CDR2 are SGHNT and YYREEE (reference sequence). Losses at the gene ends were 5 bases for V and 2 bases for J; bases not matched to a gene: 5. The CDR3 coding sequence is TGTGCCAGCAGGGCTGGACAGGGACAAGAGACCCAGTACTTC. Its translation is CASRAGQGQETQYF.

The sample holds a few counts of this clone. The same CDR3 arises from other DNA sequences in this sample as well. The chain carries TRBV9 and TRBJ2-2; D gene unclear. The CDR3 runs to 13 residues. V lost 4 bases and J lost 4, with 8 bases in between. From germline, CDR1 is SGDLS and CDR2 YYNGEE. The CDR3 is CASSPRTTGELFF. The DNA for the CDR3 is TGTGCCAGCAGCCCCCGGACCACCGGGGAGCTGTTTTTT.

The chain uses TRBV2 and TRBJ1-3; D might be TRBD1 (5 bases). The CDR3 sequence is 16 residues long. The V end was cut by 1 base, the J end by 0 bases, with 10 bases between. CDR1 is SNHLY and CDR2 is FYNNEI in the germline V gene. The CDR3 DNA reads as TGTGCCAGCAGTGAAGTCAGGGCCCGCTCTGGAAACACCATATATTTT. Its translation: CASSEVRARSGNTIYF.